This is a list of T cell receptor beta chains from one sample in a study of T cells in Graves' hyperthyroidism and ophthalmopathy. From the multiplex PCR reads, TCRdb called clonotypes with MiXCR, one entry per CDR3 protein. The sample lists some 510,000 distinct CDR3 sequences, just over 45% occurring once. Sequencing used peripheral blood or thyroid tissue (not recorded which). These receptors were collected from a woman in her late teens or twenties with Graves' hyperthyroidism. The CDR3 runs from the conserved cysteine through the conserved F or W. A D gene is named only where the DNA matches it firmly. Rows may omit the clone size; those that give it use once, few, many or a size class.

V gene	D gene	clone size	J gene	CDR3 protein	CDR3 DNA
TRBV12-3/TRBV12-4	-	few	TRBJ2-7	CASSQVDFSGQYF	TGTGCCAGCAGCCAAGTTGACTTCTCGGGGCAGTACTTC
TRBV2	TRBD2	once	TRBJ2-6	CASSVPAASGSGANVLTF	TGTGCCAGCAGTGTGCCCGCGGCTAGCGGGAGTGGGGCCAACGTCCTGACTTTC
TRBV29-1	-	-	TRBJ2-7	CSVELGSRSYEQYF	TGCAGCGTTGAATTGGGCAGCCGCTCCTACGAGCAGTACTTC
TRBV15	-	many	TRBJ1-1	CATGVNTEAFF	TGTGCCACCGGGGTGAACACTGAAGCTTTCTTT
TRBV2	-	-	TRBJ2-7	CASSSTRELSRRLLYEQYF	TGTGCCAGCAGTTCAACCAGGGAGCTCTCACGGAGACTCCTCTACGAGCAGTACTTC
TRBV7-2	TRBD2	few	TRBJ2-5	CASSQAGGRGETQYF	TGTGCCAGCAGCCAAGCGGGAGGGCGAGGCGAGACCCAGTACTTC
TRBV15	-	once	TRBJ1-4	CATSRGGLAGSANEKLFF	TGTGCCACCAGCAGAGGCGGACTAGCGGGATCGGCAAATGAAAAACTGTTTTTT
TRBV5-2	-	-	TRBJ2-5	CASKKERSSELSETQYF	TGCGCCAGCAAAAAAGAGAGGTCTAGCGAGTTATCGGAGACCCAGTACTTC
TRBV15	-	-	TRBJ2-2	CAASRVGESTGELFF	TGTGCCGCCAGCAGAGTGGGGGAAAGCACCGGGGAGCTGTTTTTT
TRBV29-1	-	-	TRBJ1-2	CSASRGRSNYGYTF	TGCAGCGCTTCCAGGGGAAGGAGCAACTATGGCTACACCTTC
TRBV7-2	TRBD1	few	TRBJ2-7	CASSWGQLGYEQYF	TGTGCCAGCAGCTGGGGACAGCTGGGGTACGAGCAGTACTTC
TRBV9	-	-	TRBJ2-6	CASSVARGGTEAF	TGTGCCAGCAGCGTAGCTCGGGGAGGTACTGAAGCTTTC
TRBV29-1	TRBD1	many	TRBJ2-5	CSVGGYRGLETQYF	TGCAGCGTTGGGGGGTACAGGGGGCTGGAGACCCAGTACTTC
TRBV25-1	-	-	TRBJ1-2	CASSGKIYGYTF	TGTGCCAGCTCAGGCAAGATCTATGGCTACACCTTC
TRBV7-2	-	-	TRBJ1-1	CASSDHPSGVFF	TGTGCCAGCAGCGACCATCCTAGCGGGGTTTTCTTT
TRBV19	TRBD1	-	TRBJ1-2	CASSKEGALGYGYTF	TGTGCCAGTAGTAAAGAGGGGGCGCTTGGCTATGGCTACACCTTC
TRBV24-1	-	many	TRBJ1-2	CATSIRDNYGYTF	TGTGCCACCTCGATCCGGGACAACTATGGCTACACCTTC
TRBV7-9	TRBD1	-	TRBJ1-1	CASSQDYRGKAEAFF	TGCGCCAGCAGCCAAGATTACAGGGGGAAGGCTGAAGCTTTCTTT
TRBV11-2	-	-	TRBJ2-7	CASSYQYKDEQYF	TGTGCCAGCAGCTATCAGTATAAGGACGAGCAGTACTTC
TRBV19	TRBD1	-	TRBJ1-5	CASTMDRNPQPQHF	TGTGCCAGTACCATGGACAGGAATCCTCAGCCCCAGCATTTT
TRBV12-3/TRBV12-4	-	-	TRBJ1-2	CASGLQFGYTF	TGTGCTAGTGGGTTACAGTTTGGCTACACCTTC
TRBV19	-	few	TRBJ2-5	CATSTAPQETQYF	TGTGCCACCTCCACCGCGCCCCAAGAGACCCAGTACTTC
TRBV6-1	TRBD1	-	TRBJ1-5	CASGLSETGGNQPQHF	TGTGCTAGTGGTTTGTCCGAGACAGGGGGCAATCAGCCCCAGCATTTT
TRBV10-3	-	few	TRBJ2-2	CASRTANTGELFF	TGTGCCAGCAGGACAGCCAACACCGGGGAGCTGTTTTTT
TRBV7-2	-	-	TRBJ2-7	CASSSSSSETYEQYF	TGTGCCAGCAGCTCTAGCTCTAGCGAGACCTACGAGCAGTACTTC
TRBV25-1	-	-	TRBJ1-4	CASSGEGGEKLFF	TGTGCCAGCAGTGGGGAAGGTGGTGAAAAACTGTTTTTT
TRBV2	TRBD1	few	TRBJ1-2	CASRQGGGYGYTF	TGTGCCAGCAGGCAGGGGGGCGGCTATGGCTACACCTTC
TRBV7-9	-	-	TRBJ1-2	CASSVGPGRGSYTF	TGTGCCAGCAGCGTAGGTCCGGGGCGCGGTAGCTACACCTTC
TRBV25-1	-	-	TRBJ1-6	CASDWADESPLHF	TGTGCCAGCGATTGGGCTGACGAGTCACCCCTCCACTTT
TRBV29-1	TRBD1	-	TRBJ1-1	CGAGQGFGTEAFF	TGCGGCGCCGGACAGGGGTTCGGCACTGAAGCTTTCTTT
TRBV12-3/TRBV12-4	TRBD2	-	TRBJ2-7	CASSSRTSGEQYF	TGTGCCAGCAGTTCCAGGACTAGCGGGGAGCAGTACTTC
TRBV7-9	TRBD2	-	TRBJ2-7	CASSPPLAPNYEQYF	TGTGCCAGCAGCCCCCCACTAGCGCCGAACTACGAGCAGTACTTC
TRBV25-1	-	-	TRBJ1-2	CASSVCGSGYGYTF	TGTGCCAGCAGCGTCTGTGGTTCGGGCTATGGCTACACCTTC
TRBV7-2	-	many	TRBJ2-7	CASSPDSHEQYF	TGTGCCAGCAGCCCGGACAGCCACGAGCAGTACTTC
TRBV12-3/TRBV12-4	TRBD1	-	TRBJ1-4	CASGDSYNEKLFF	TGTGCCAGCGGGGACAGTTATAATGAAAAACTGTTTTTT
TRBV29-1	-	many	TRBJ1-3	CSVGVGGGGFGNTIYF	TGCAGCGTCGGCGTGGGAGGAGGGGGATTTGGAAACACCATATATTTT
TRBV29-1	-	many	TRBJ1-5	CSVAAGNQPQHF	TGCAGCGTTGCGGCCGGCAATCAGCCCCAGCATTTT
TRBV2	-	few	TRBJ1-3	CASSQRSHSNQYGNTIYF	TGTGCCAGCAGCCAAAGGTCCCACAGTAACCAGTACGGAAACACCATATATTTT
TRBV25-1	TRBD1	-	TRBJ2-5	CASSPPSGTGWETQYF	TGTGCCAGCAGCCCCCCCAGTGGGACAGGGTGGGAGACCCAGTACTTC
TRBV2	-	-	TRBJ2-1	CASSAGPNYNEQFF	TGTGCCAGCAGTGCCGGGCCAAACTACAATGAGCAGTTCTTC
TRBV2	TRBD1	-	TRBJ1-5	CAIRQGGQPQHF	TGTGCCATCCGACAGGGAGGTCAGCCCCAGCATTTT
TRBV7-9	-	many	TRBJ1-4	CASRRGTQYEKLFF	TGTGCCAGCAGGAGGGGGACGCAGTATGAAAAACTGTTTTTT
TRBV7-6	-	-	TRBJ1-1	CASSFLGGLVTEAFF	TGTGCCAGCAGCTTCCTTGGGGGGTTGGTAACTGAAGCTTTCTTT